The T cell receptor beta chain described here comes from a study of graft-versus-host responses after intestinal transplantation. Study-wide background: Recipients had multivisceral, liver-intestinal, or isolated intestinal transplants. Each recipient received anti-thymocyte globulin induction, then tacrolimus and steroids for approximately three years. Study results and limitations: Analysis identified GvH clones in recipient marrow, with some appearing first in ileum or blood. Peak levels of circulating GvH clones tracked with early post-transplant HvG declines.

CDR1 is SGHVS and CDR2 is FQNEAQ in the germline V gene. The CDR3 is 14 residues long. V trimming: 5 bases; J trimming: 6 bases; junction bases outside the gene matches: 8. TCRdb keeps only in-frame clones here, not all; method: immunoSEQ multiplex PCR. Seen here are just over 20,000 clones, 85% to 95% observed once, and the top ten hold roughly two fifths. Concerning this clone itself: What it recognizes is unknown.

The origin of this receptor is a human patient who received an intestinal transplant, so some T cells may come from the graft donor. Specimen: PBMCs, collected roughly 260 days after intestinal transplant. The chain uses TRBV7-8 and TRBJ2-7; TRBD1 matches 9 bases. The CDR3, as DNA: TGTGCCAGCAGCAGCCGGGACAGGGTGGGCGAGCAGTACTTC. This sequence encodes CASSSRDRVGEQYF.